The clone carrying this TCR beta chain was seen only a few times. The source of the sample is a study of blood T cells in healthy people across ages. A second PCR of 7 to 11 cycles used a sample-barcoded 5' primer and a J-beta primer mix. Via MiXCR, TCRdb re-called the 5' RACE reads, giving one row per CDR3 protein. The data contain fewer than 950,000 distinct CDR3 sequences, 35% to 40% of them singletons. The CDR3 runs 14 residues. Germline CDR1 SGHTA, CDR2 FQGTGA. Trimming stripped 5 bases from V and 7 bases from J, with 15 bases between. The chain has TRBV7-3 and TRBJ2-4; tentative D call: TRBD1 (5 bases). The TCR sequence derives from a man younger than 35 in good health. The sequenced sample was blood. CDR3 loop: CASSLDSGDNIQYF. As DNA, the CDR3 is TGTGCCAGCAGCCTCGACAGTGGGGATAACATTCAGTACTTC. Complete variable domain (other parts from reference TRBV7-3 and TRBJ2-4): GAGVSQTPSNKVTEKGKYVELRCDPISGHTALYWYRQSLGQGPEFLIYFQGTGAADDSGLPNDRFFAVRPEGSVSTLKIQRTERGDSAVYLCASSLDSGDNIQYFGAGTRLSVL.